These T cell receptor beta chains were read from a single sample in a study of long-term antiretroviral therapy in people with HIV. This table comes from immunoSEQ multiplex PCR, and its TCRdb copy is limited to in-frame clones, with some not included. The data show roughly 28,000 clones, more than 70% seen once. Sequenced here: unsorted PBMCs, sampled 1.5 years before starting antiretroviral therapy. The receptors were gathered from a man younger than 35 with HIV. Each CDR3 is given with its conserved first and last residue. The D gene is left open where the match is weak. Some rows mark clone size as missing; the rest say once, few, many or name a class of expanded clone.

abundance: .
j_gene: TRBJ1-1
d_gene: .
v_gene: TRBV15
CDR3nt: TGTGCCACCAGCAGAGACACAAGGGGATTGAACACTGAAGCTTTCTTT
CDR3aa: CATSRDTRGLNTEAFF

abundance: .
j_gene: TRBJ1-1
d_gene: TRBD1
v_gene: TRBV7-8
CDR3nt: TGTGCCAGCAGCTCTTCTCCGGGACAGGGATTAGGTGAAGCTTTCTTT
CDR3aa: CASSSSPGQGLGEAFF

abundance: .
j_gene: TRBJ2-2
d_gene: .
v_gene: TRBV28
CDR3nt: TGTGCCAGCAGTTCTCGAGGCGGGGAGCTGTTTTTT
CDR3aa: CASSSRGGELFF

abundance: .
j_gene: TRBJ2-3
d_gene: TRBD2
v_gene: TRBV6-1
CDR3nt: TGTGCCAGCAGTGAACTAGCGGGGGGGCCAGATACGCAGTATTTT
CDR3aa: CASSELAGGPDTQYF

abundance: medium-sized
j_gene: TRBJ1-1
d_gene: .
v_gene: TRBV6-5
CDR3nt: TGTGCCAGCAGTTACGGAGTTCCATCAATGAACACTGAAGCTTTCTTT
CDR3aa: CASSYGVPSMNTEAFF

abundance: .
j_gene: TRBJ2-2
d_gene: .
v_gene: TRBV6-1
CDR3nt: TGTGCCAGCAGGGGGATTTCCGGAGACACCGGGGAGCTGTTTTTT
CDR3aa: CASRGISGDTGELFF

abundance: few
j_gene: TRBJ2-7
d_gene: .
v_gene: TRBV19
CDR3nt: TGTGCCAGTAGCCCCGGGACCGGAGGCTACGAGCAGTACTTC
CDR3aa: CASSPGTGGYEQYF

abundance: .
j_gene: TRBJ1-1
d_gene: .
v_gene: TRBV7-2
CDR3nt: TGTGCCAGCAGCTCTCCAGTTCAGCTCGCTGAAGCTTTCTTT
CDR3aa: CASSSPVQLAEAFF

abundance: once
j_gene: TRBJ2-7
d_gene: TRBD1
v_gene: TRBV28
CDR3nt: TGTGCCAGCAGTTTGACAGGGGCCGAGCAGTACTTC
CDR3aa: CASSLTGAEQYF

abundance: .
j_gene: TRBJ1-1
d_gene: TRBD1
v_gene: TRBV7-3
CDR3nt: TGTGCCAGCAGCCCGGGACAGCTGAACACTGAAGCTTTCTTT
CDR3aa: CASSPGQLNTEAFF

abundance: few
j_gene: TRBJ1-1
d_gene: .
v_gene: TRBV21-1
CDR3nt: TGTGCCAGCAGCATCTGGACAGGGGTTGACACTGAAGCTTTCTTT
CDR3aa: CASSIWTGVDTEAFF

abundance: .
j_gene: TRBJ2-1
d_gene: .
v_gene: TRBV2
CDR3nt: TGTGCCAGCAGCGGAAGACAGGTCCGCAAATTCTTC
CDR3aa: CASSGRQVRKFF

abundance: .
j_gene: TRBJ2-5
d_gene: .
v_gene: TRBV2
CDR3nt: TGTGCCACCATCCCACGGGATTGGGAGACCCAGTACTTC
CDR3aa: CATIPRDWETQYF

abundance: .
j_gene: TRBJ1-3
d_gene: TRBD1
v_gene: TRBV18
CDR3nt: TGTGCCAGCTCCCAGGGACAGGGAGGCTCTCCAACTGGAAACACCATATATTTT
CDR3aa: CASSQGQGGSPTGNTIYF

abundance: .
j_gene: TRBJ2-1
d_gene: TRBD2
v_gene: TRBV11-3
CDR3nt: TGTGCCAGCAGCACCGCTAGCGGGTTCGTGAACAATGAGCAGTTCTTC
CDR3aa: CASSTASGFVNNEQFF

abundance: few
j_gene: TRBJ2-7
d_gene: TRBD1
v_gene: TRBV2
CDR3nt: TGTGCCAGCAGTGAAGCCGGGACAGGGAGCTCCTACGAGCAGTACTTC
CDR3aa: CASSEAGTGSSYEQYF

abundance: .
j_gene: TRBJ2-1
d_gene: TRBD1
v_gene: TRBV9
CDR3nt: TGTGCCAGCAGCGTAGAGGACAGGGCCAATGAGCAGTTCTTC
CDR3aa: CASSVEDRANEQFF

abundance: .
j_gene: TRBJ2-7
d_gene: .
v_gene: TRBV21-1
CDR3nt: TGTGCCAGCAGCAAATTCACTAGCGGGACATCCTACGAGCAGTACTTC
CDR3aa: CASSKFTSGTSYEQYF

abundance: .
j_gene: TRBJ1-4
d_gene: .
v_gene: TRBV5-1
CDR3nt: TGCGCCAGCAGCTTAAGTTTGGGGGCGGTTAATGAAAAACTGTTTTTT
CDR3aa: CASSLSLGAVNEKLFF

abundance: .
j_gene: TRBJ2-7
d_gene: .
v_gene: TRBV9
CDR3nt: TGTGCCAGCAGCGTAAGTCCTTTACTGTTCTACGAGCAGTACTTC
CDR3aa: CASSVSPLLFYEQYF

abundance: .
j_gene: TRBJ2-1
d_gene: .
v_gene: TRBV6-6
CDR3nt: TGTGCCAGCAGCGACGACACCTACAATGAGCAGTTCTTC
CDR3aa: CASSDDTYNEQFF

abundance: .
j_gene: TRBJ2-7
d_gene: .
v_gene: TRBV7-2
CDR3nt: TGTGCCAGCAGCCCTGATGGCGGAAATACCTACGAGCAGTACTTC
CDR3aa: CASSPDGGNTYEQYF

abundance: few
j_gene: TRBJ2-2
d_gene: .
v_gene: TRBV14
CDR3nt: TGTGCCAGCAGCCAGGGAAGGAACACCGGGGAGCTGTTTTTT
CDR3aa: CASSQGRNTGELFF

abundance: once
j_gene: TRBJ2-7
d_gene: .
v_gene: TRBV11-2
CDR3nt: TGTGCCAGCACCTGGGTCAGGTCCCACGAGCAGTACTTC
CDR3aa: CASTWVRSHEQYF

abundance: .
j_gene: TRBJ2-7
d_gene: TRBD1
v_gene: TRBV5-1
CDR3nt: TGCGCCAGCAGCTACGGACAGGGGTCGGTATCCTACGAGCAGTACTTC
CDR3aa: CASSYGQGSVSYEQYF

abundance: few
j_gene: TRBJ2-7
d_gene: .
v_gene: TRBV6-6
CDR3nt: TGTGCCAGCAGGGATGACACGTACTACGAGCAGTACTTC
CDR3aa: CASRDDTYYEQYF